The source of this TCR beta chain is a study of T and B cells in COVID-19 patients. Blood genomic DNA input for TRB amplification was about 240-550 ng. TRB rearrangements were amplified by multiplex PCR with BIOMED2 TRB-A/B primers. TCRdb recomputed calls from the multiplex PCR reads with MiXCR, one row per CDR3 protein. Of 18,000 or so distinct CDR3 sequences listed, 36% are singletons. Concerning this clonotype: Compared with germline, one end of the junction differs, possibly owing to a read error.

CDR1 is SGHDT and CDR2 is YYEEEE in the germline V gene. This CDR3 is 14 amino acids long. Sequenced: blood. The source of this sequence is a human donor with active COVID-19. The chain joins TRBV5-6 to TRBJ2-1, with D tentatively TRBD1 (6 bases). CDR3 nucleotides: TGCGCCAGCACCTTGGGGGCAGGGAACAATGAGCAGTTCTTC. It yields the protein CASTLGAGNNEQFF.